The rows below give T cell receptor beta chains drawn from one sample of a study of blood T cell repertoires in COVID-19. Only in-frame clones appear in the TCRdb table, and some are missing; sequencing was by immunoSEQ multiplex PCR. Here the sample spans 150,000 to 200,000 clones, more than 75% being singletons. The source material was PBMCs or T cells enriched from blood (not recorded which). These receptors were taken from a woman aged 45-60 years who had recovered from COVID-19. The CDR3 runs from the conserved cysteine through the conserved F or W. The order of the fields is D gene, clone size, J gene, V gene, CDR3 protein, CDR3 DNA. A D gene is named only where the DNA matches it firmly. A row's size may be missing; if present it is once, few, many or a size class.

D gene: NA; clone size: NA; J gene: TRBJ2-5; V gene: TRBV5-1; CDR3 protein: CASSTGQSETQYF; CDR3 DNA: TGCGCCAGCAGCACGGGACAATCGGAGACCCAGTACTTC
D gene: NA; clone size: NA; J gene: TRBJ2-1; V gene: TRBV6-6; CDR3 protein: CASSWGRNEQFF; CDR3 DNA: TGTGCCAGCAGTTGGGGGCGCAATGAGCAGTTCTTC
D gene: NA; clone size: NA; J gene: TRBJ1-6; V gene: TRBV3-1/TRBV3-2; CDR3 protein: CASSRGSPRDSPLHF; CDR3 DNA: TGTGCCAGCAGCCGTGGGAGCCCCCGGGATTCACCCCTCCACTTT
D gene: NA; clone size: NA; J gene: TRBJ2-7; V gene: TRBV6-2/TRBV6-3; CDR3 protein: CASSYVTRPYEQYF; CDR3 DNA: TGTGCCAGCAGTTATGTGACAAGGCCCTACGAGCAGTACTTC
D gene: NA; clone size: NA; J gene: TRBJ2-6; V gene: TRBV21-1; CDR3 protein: CVDRGLIPMPSSGANVLTF; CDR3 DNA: TGTGTGGACAGGGGGCTTATCCCGATGCCGAGCTCTGGGGCCAACGTCCTGACTTTC
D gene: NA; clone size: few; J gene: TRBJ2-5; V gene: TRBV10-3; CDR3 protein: CAISPTRGNQETQYF; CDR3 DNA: TGTGCCATTTCCCCCACCAGGGGTAACCAAGAGACCCAGTACTTC
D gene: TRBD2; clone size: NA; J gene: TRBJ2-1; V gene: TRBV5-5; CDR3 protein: CASGGLAGEGVHNEQFF; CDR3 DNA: TGTGCCAGCGGTGGACTAGCGGGAGAGGGGGTCCACAATGAGCAGTTCTTC
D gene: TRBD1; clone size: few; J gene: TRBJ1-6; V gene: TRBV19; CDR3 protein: CASSKTGGNSPLHF; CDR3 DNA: TGTGCCAGTAGTAAGACAGGGGGTAATTCACCCCTCCACTTT
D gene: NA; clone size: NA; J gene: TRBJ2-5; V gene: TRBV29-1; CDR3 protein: CSVAGSQETQYF; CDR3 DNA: TGCAGCGTAGCGGGTAGTCAAGAGACCCAGTACTTC
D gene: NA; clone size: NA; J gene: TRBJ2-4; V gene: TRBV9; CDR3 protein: CASSGQGDSGSGAKNIQYF; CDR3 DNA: TGTGCCAGCAGCGGACAGGGGGATAGCGGGAGTGGGGCCAAAAACATTCAGTACTTC
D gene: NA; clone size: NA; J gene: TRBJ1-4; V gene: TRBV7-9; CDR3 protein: CASSIGAVNEKLFF; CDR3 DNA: TGTGCCAGCAGCATAGGGGCAGTTAATGAAAAACTGTTTTTT
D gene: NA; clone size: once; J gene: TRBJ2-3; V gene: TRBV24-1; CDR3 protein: CATSTGPFADTQYF; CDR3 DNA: TGTGCCACCAGCACTGGGCCGTTTGCAGATACGCAGTATTTT
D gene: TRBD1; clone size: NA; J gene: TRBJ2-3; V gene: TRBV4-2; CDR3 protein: CASSQETGLADTQYF; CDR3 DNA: TGTGCCAGCAGCCAAGAGACAGGGCTTGCAGATACGCAGTATTTT
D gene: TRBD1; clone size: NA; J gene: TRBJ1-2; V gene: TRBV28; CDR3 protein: CASSSYRGANYGYTF; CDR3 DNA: TGTGCCAGCAGTTCATACAGGGGCGCTAACTATGGCTACACCTTC
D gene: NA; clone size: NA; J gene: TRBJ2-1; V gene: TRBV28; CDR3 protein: CASRLSSYNEQFF; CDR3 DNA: TGTGCCAGCAGGCTCAGCTCCTACAATGAGCAGTTCTTC
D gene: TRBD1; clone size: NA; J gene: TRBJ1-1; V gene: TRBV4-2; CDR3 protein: CASSQAGQGAVEAFF; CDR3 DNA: TGTGCCAGCAGCCAAGCGGGACAGGGGGCCGTTGAAGCTTTCTTT
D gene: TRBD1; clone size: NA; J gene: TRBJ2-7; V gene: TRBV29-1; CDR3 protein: CSAQNRDRTYEQYF; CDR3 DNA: TGCAGCGCCCAAAACCGGGACAGAACCTACGAGCAGTACTTC
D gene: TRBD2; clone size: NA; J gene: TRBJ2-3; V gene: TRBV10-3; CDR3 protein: CAISGSGASGRVTDTQYF; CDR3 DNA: TGTGCCATCAGTGGTTCCGGGGCTAGCGGGAGGGTCACAGATACGCAGTATTTT
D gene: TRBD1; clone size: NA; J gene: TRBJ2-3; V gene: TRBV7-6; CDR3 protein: CASSGWTGEDTQYF; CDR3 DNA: TGTGCCAGCAGCGGATGGACAGGGGAAGATACGCAGTATTTT
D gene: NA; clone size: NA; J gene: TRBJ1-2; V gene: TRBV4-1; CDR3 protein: CASSPLGGPYGYTF; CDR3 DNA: TGCGCCAGCAGCCCCTTGGGAGGGCCCTATGGCTACACCTTC
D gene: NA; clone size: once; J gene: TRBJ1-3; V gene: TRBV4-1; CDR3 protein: CASSQDWANTIYF; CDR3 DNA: TGCGCCAGCAGCCAAGATTGGGCAAACACCATATATTTT
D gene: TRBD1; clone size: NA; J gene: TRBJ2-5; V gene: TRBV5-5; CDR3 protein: CASSSPGQQETQYF; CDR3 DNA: TGTGCCAGCAGCTCGCCGGGACAGCAAGAGACCCAGTACTTC
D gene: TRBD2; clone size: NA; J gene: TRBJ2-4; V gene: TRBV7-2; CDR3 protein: CASSLMRGAIKNIQYF; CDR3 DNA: TGTGCCAGCAGCTTAATGCGGGGGGCTATCAAAAACATTCAGTACTTC
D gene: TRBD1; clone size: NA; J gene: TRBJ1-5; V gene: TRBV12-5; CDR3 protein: CASGLVRDRGRYSNQPQHF; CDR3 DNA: TGTGCTAGTGGTTTGGTAAGGGACAGGGGACGATATAGCAATCAGCCCCAGCATTTT
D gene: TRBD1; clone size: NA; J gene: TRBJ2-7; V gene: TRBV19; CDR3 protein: CASSNRDRAYEQYF; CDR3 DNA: TGTGCCAGTAGTAACCGGGACAGGGCGTACGAGCAGTACTTC
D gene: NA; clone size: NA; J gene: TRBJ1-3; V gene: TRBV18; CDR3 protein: CASSSGLNSGNTIYF; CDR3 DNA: TGTGCCAGCTCATCAGGGTTAAACTCTGGAAACACCATATATTTT
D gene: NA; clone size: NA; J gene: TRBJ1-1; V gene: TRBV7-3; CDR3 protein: CASSQSGDTEAFF; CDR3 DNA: TGTGCCAGCAGCCAGAGCGGGGACACTGAAGCTTTCTTT
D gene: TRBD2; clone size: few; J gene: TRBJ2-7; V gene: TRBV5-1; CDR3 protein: CASSPAGPGEQYF; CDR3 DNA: TGCGCCAGCAGCCCAGCGGGACCGGGTGAGCAGTACTTC
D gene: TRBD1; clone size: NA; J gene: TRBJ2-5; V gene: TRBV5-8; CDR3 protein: CASSSGQGREETQYF; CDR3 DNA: TGTGCCAGCAGCTCAGGACAGGGACGAGAGGAGACCCAGTACTTC
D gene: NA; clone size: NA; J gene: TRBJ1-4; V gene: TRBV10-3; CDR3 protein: CAISVTGSNEKLFF; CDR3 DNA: TGTGCCATCAGTGTTACCGGGAGTAATGAAAAACTGTTTTTT
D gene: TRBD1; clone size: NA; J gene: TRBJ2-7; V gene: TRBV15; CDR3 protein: CATRLGQGPYEQYF; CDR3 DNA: TGTGCCACCAGATTGGGACAGGGACCCTACGAGCAGTACTTC
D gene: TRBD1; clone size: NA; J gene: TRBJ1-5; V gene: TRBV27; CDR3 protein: CASSLRSTGGVQPQHF; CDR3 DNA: TGTGCCAGCAGTTTAAGGAGTACAGGGGGCGTACAGCCCCAGCATTTT
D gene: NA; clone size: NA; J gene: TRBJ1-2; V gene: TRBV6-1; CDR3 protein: CASSEQGASGYTF; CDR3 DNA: TGTGCCAGCAGTGAGCAAGGGGCGAGTGGCTACACCTTC
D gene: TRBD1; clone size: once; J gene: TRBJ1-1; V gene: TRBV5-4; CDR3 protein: CASSFLTGVDTEAFF; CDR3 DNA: TGTGCCAGCAGCTTTTTGACAGGGGTGGACACTGAAGCTTTCTTT
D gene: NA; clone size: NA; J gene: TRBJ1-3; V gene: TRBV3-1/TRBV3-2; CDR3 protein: CASSQDWLSGNTIYF; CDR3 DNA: TGTGCCAGCAGCCAAGATTGGCTCTCTGGAAACACCATATATTTT
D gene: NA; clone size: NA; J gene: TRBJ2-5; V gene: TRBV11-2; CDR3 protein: CASSLSRRETQYF; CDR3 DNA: TGTGCCAGCAGCTTGTCCAGGCGCGAGACCCAGTACTTC
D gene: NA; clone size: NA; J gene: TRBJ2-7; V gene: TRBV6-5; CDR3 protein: CASSYSRGGAEQYF; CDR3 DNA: TGTGCCAGCAGTTACTCGAGGGGGGGTGCCGAGCAGTACTTC
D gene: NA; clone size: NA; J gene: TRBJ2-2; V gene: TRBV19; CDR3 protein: CASSIDSSGHYTGELFF; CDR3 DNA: TGTGCCAGTAGTATAGATAGTTCGGGACATTACACCGGGGAGCTGTTTTTT
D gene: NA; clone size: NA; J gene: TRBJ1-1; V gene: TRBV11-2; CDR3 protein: CASSAVTEAFF; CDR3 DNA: TGTGCCAGCAGCGCAGTGACTGAAGCTTTCTTT
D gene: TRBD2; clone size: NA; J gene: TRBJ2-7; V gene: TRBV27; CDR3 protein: CASGQAGLAVYEQYF; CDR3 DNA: TGTGCCAGCGGTCAAGCGGGACTAGCGGTTTACGAGCAGTACTTC
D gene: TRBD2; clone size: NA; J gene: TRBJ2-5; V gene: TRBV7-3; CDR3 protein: CASSFAGGQETQYF; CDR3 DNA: TGTGCCAGCAGCTTCGCGGGAGGGCAAGAGACCCAGTACTTC
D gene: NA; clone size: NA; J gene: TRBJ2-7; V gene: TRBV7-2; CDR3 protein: CASSLPGDSYEQYF; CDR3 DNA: TGTGCCAGCAGCTTACCAGGGGATTCCTACGAGCAGTACTTC
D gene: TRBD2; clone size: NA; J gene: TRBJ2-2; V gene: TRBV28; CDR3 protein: CASSSPAGVGTGELFF; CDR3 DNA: TGTGCCAGCAGTTCACCAGCGGGAGTAGGCACCGGGGAGCTGTTTTTT
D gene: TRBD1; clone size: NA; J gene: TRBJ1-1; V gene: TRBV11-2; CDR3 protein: CASSLFAWDRENTEAFF; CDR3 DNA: TGTGCCAGCAGCTTATTTGCCTGGGACAGGGAGAACACTGAAGCTTTCTTT
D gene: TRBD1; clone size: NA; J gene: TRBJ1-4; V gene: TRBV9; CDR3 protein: CASSVTWDSNEKLFF; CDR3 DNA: TGTGCCAGCAGCGTAACGTGGGACAGTAATGAAAAACTGTTTTTT
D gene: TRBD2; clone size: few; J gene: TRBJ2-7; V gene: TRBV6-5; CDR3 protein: CASSYSLAGTYEQYF; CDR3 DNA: TGTGCCAGCAGTTACTCCCTAGCGGGTACCTACGAGCAGTACTTC
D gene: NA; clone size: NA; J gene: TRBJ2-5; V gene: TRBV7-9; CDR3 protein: CASSFAAETQYF; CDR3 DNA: TGTGCCAGCAGCTTCGCGGCAGAGACCCAGTACTTC
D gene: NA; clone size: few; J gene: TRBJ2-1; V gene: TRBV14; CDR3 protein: CASSLQEGRNEQFF; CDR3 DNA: TGTGCCAGCAGCCTTCAGGAGGGCCGGAATGAGCAGTTCTTC
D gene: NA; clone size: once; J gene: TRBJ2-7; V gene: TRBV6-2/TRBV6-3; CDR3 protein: CASSYSVASLGYEQYF; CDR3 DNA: TGTGCCAGCAGTTACTCAGTGGCTAGCCTCGGCTACGAGCAGTACTTC